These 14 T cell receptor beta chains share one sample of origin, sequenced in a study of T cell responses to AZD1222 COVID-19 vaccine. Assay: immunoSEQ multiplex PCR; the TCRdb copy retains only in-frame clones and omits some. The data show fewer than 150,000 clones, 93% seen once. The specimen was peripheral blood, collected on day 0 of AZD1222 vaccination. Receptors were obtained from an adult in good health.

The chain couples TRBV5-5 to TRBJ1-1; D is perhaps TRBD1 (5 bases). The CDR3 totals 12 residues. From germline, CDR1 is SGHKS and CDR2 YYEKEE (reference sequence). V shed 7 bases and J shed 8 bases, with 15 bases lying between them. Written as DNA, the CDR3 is TGTGCCAGCTCCGACCGGGACTTCGAAGCTTTCTTT. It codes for CASSDRDFEAFF.

In DNA, the CDR3 is TGTGCCAGCAGTTTATTGCAGGTCAATCAGCCCCAGCATTTT. Residues: CASSLLQVNQPQHF. J is TRBJ1-5 and V is TRBV28; no clear D gene. CDR1 is MDHEN and CDR2 is SYDVKM in the germline V gene. V lost 1 base and J lost 3, with 7 bases in between. There are 14 residues in the CDR3.

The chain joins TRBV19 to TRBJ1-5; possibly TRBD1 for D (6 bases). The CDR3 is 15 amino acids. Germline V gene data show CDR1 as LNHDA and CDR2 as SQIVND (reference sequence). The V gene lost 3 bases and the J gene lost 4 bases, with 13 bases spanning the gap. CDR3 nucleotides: TGTGCCAGTAGTATTGTACAGGGAAGGAATCAGCCCCAGCATTTT. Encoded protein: CASSIVQGRNQPQHF.

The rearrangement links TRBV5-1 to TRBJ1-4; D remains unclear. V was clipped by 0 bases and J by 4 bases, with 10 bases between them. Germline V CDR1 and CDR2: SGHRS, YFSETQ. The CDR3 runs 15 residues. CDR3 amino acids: CASSLEAALNEKLFF. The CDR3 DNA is TGCGCCAGCAGCTTGGAGGCAGCTCTTAATGAAAAACTGTTTTTT.

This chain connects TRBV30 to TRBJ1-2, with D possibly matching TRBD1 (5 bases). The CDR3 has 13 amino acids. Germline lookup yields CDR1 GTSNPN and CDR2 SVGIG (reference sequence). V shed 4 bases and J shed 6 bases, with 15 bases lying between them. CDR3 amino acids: CAWIGGSGHGYTF. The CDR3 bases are TGTGCCTGGATCGGTGGGTCGGGGCATGGCTACACCTTC.

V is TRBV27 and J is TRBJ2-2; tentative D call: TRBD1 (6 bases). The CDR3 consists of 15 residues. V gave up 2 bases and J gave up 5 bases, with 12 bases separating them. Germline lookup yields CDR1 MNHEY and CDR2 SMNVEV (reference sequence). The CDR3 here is CASSLKGVATGELFF. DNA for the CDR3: TGTGCCAGCAGTTTAAAGGGGGTGGCTACCGGGGAGCTGTTTTTT.

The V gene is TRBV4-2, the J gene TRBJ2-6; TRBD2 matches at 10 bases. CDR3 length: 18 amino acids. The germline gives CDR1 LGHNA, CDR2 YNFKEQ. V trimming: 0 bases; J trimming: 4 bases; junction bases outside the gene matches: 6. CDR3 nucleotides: TGTGCCAGCAGCCAAGATCCTAGCGGGAGTGGAGGGGCCAACGTCCTGACTTTC. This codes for CASSQDPSGSGGANVLTF.

The CDR3 region is CASSLGGGEKLFF. Written as DNA, the CDR3 is TGTGCCAGCAGTTTAGGGGGCGGTGAAAAACTGTTTTTT. The chain couples TRBV28 to TRBJ1-4; perhaps TRBD1 as D (6 bases). CDR1 is MDHEN, CDR2 SYDVKM, per germline. The CDR3 loop spans 13 amino acids. Deletions cut 2 bases from V and 7 bases from J, with 8 bases between.

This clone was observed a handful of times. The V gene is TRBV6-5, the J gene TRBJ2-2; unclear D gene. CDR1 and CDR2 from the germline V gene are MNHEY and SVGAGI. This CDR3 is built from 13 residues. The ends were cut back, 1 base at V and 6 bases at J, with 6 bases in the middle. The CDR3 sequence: CASSYYLAGELFF. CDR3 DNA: TGTGCCAGCAGTTACTATCTGGCCGGGGAGCTGTTTTTT.

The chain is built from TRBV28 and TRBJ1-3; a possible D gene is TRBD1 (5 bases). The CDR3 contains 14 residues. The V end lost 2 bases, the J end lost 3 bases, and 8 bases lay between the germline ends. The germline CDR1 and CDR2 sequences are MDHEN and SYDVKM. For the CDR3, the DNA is TGTGCCAGCAGTTTACCAGGGCGTGGAAACACCATATATTTT. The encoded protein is CASSLPGRGNTIYF.

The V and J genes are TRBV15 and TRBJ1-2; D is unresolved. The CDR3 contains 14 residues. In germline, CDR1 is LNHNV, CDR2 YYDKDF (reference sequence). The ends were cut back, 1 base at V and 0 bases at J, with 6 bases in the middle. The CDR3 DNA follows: TGTGCCACCAGCAGAGGGCCAGCTAACTATGGCTACACCTTC. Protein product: CATSRGPANYGYTF.

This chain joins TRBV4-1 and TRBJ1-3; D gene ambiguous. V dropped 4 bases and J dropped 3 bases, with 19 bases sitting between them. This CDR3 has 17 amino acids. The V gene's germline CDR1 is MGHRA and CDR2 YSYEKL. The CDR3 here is CASSLLPSGERGNTIYF. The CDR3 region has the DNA TGCGCCAGCAGCCTTCTACCTAGCGGGGAACGTGGAAACACCATATATTTT.

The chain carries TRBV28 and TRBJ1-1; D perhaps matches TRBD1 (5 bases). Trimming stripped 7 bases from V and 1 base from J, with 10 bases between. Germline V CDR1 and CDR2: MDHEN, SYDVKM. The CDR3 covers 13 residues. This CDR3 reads CASKGLTNTEAFF. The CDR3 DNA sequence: TGTGCCAGCAAGGGACTCACGAACACTGAAGCTTTCTTT.

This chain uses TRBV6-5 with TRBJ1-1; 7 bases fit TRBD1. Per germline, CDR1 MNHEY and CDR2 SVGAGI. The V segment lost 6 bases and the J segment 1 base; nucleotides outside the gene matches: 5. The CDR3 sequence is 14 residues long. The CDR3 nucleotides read TGTGCCAGCAGAGGGACAGATAGGAACACTGAAGCTTTCTTT. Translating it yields CASRGTDRNTEAFF.